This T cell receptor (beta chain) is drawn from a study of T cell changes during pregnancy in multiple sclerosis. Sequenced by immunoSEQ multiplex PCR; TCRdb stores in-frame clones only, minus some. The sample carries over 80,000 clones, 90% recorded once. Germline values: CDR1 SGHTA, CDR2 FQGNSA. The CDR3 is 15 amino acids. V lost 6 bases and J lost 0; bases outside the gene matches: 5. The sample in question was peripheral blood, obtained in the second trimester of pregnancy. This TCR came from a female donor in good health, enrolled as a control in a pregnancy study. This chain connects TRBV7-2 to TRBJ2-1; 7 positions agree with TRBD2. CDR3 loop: CASRDSGRSYNEQFF. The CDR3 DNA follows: TGTGCCAGCAGGGATAGCGGGCGCTCCTACAATGAGCAGTTCTTC.